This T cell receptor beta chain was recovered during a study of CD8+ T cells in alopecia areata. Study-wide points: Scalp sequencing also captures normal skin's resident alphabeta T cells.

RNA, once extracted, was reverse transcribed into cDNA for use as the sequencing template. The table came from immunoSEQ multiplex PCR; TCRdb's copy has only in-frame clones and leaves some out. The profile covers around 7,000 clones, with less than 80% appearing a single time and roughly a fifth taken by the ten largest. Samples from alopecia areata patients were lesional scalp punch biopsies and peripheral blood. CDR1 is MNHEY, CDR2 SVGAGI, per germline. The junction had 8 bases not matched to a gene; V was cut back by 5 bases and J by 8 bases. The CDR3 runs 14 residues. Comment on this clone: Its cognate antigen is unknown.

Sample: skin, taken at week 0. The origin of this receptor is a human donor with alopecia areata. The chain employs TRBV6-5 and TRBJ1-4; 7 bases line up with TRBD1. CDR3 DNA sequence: TGTGCCAGCAGTAATGCAGGGGGATTGGAAAAACTGTTTTTT. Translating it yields CASSNAGGLEKLFF.